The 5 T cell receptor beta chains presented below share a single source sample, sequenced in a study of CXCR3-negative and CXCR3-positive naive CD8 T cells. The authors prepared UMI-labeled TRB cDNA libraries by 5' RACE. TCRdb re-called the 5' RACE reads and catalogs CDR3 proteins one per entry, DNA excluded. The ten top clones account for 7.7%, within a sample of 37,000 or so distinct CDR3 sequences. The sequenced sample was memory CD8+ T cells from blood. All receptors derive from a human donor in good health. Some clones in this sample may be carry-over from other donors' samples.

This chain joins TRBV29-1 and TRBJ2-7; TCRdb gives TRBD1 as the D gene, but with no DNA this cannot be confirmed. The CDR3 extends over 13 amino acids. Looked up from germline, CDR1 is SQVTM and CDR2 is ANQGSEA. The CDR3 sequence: CSVLGQGGYEQYF.

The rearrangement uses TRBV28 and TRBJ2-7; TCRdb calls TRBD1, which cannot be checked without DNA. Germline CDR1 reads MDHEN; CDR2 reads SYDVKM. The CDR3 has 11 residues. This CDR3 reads CASGSAYEQYF.

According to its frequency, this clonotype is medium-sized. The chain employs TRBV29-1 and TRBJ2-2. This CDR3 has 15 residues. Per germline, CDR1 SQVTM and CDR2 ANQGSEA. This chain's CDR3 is CSVAARSVSTGELFF.

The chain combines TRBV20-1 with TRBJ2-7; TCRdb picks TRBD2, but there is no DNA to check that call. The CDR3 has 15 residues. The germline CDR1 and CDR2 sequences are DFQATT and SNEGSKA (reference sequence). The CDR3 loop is CSARKSSGDFYEQYF.

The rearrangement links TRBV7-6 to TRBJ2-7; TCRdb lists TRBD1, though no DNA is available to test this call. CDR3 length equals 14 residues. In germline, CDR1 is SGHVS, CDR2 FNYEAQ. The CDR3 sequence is CASSLGESSYEQYF. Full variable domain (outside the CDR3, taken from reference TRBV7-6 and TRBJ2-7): GAGVSQSPRYKVTKRGQDVALRCDPISGHVSLYWYRQALGQGPEFLTYFNYEAQQDKSGLPNDRFSAERPEGSISTLTIQRTEQRDSAMYRCASSLGESSYEQYFGPGTRLTVT.